The sequence of this TCR beta chain was determined in a study of CD8 T cells in Susac syndrome. RNA totalling about 0.5 to 1 ug underwent reverse transcription with random hexamers. TCR beta CDR3 was amplified by immunoSEQ multiplex PCR. This amplification extended across 54 Vbeta and 13 Jbeta segments. In TCRdb, the immunoSEQ multiplex PCR reads were re-called with MiXCR into one record per CDR3 protein. Of about 150,000 distinct CDR3 sequences listed, about 94% are singletons. The V and J ends lost 1 base and 2 bases respectively, with 9 bases between them. The CDR3 has 15 residues. The TCR comes from a human donor with multiple sclerosis. What was sequenced was CD8+ T cells from PBMCs. J is TRBJ1-5 and V is TRBV12-3 or TRBV12-4, with a tentative D call TRBD1 (6 bases). CDR3 loop: CASSLDRVGNQPQHF. Here the CDR3 DNA reads TGTGCCAGCAGTTTAGACAGGGTAGGCAATCAGCCCCAGCATTTT.